This T cell receptor beta chain was observed in a study of molecular identifiers for immune sequencing clone quantification. Study findings and constraints: Jurkat TCR RNA spiked in from one cell could reportedly be detected among about a million naive cells.

V trimming: 5 bases; J trimming: 4 bases; junction bases outside the gene matches: 3. This CDR3 contains 13 residues. Germline CDR1 reads LNHDA; CDR2 reads SQIVND (reference sequence). This clonotype came up many times. Its target is not known. TCRdb redid the calling of the PCR reads with MiXCR, one entry per CDR3 protein. The repertoire holds tens of thousands of distinct CDR3 sequences, with over 15% as singletons. The source is a human donor in good health. Some libraries in this study had Jurkat cell RNA spiked in. Specimen: naive CD8+ T cells from blood, with Jurkat cell RNA spiked in. The subset: FACS-sorted CD8+CD4-CCR7+CD45RA+ naive T cells. This sequence joins TRBV19 and TRBJ2-5; TRBD2 matches 8 bases. The CDR3: CASSPAGGETQYF. In nucleotides, the CDR3 is TGTGCCAGTAGTCCTGCGGGGGGAGAGACCCAGTACTTC.